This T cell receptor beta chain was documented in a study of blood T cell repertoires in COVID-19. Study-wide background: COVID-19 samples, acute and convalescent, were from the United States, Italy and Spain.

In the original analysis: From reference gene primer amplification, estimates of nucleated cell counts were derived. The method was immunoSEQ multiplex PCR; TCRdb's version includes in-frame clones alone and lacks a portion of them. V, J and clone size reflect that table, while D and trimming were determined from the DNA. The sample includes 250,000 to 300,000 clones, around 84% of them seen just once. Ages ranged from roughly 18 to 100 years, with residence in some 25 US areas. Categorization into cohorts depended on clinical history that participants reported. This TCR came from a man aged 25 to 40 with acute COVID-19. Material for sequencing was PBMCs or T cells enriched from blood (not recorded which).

The chain's CDR3 is CASRADSSNQPQHF. For the CDR3, the DNA is TGTGCCAGCAGGGCGGACAGTAGCAATCAGCCCCAGCATTTT. The rearrangement uses TRBV6-5 and TRBJ1-5; D is perhaps TRBD1 (6 bases). Germline CDR1 reads MNHEY; CDR2 reads SVGAGI. Trimming removed 6 bases at V and 0 bases at J, with 9 bases between. The CDR3 has 14 amino acids.